Sequencing of this T cell receptor (beta chain) was carried out in a study of neurological immune-mediated disorders. TCRdb recomputed calls from the 5' RACE reads with MiXCR, one row per CDR3 protein. The repertoire includes 20,000 to 25,000 distinct CDR3 sequences, roughly an eighth of them detected once, and around 5% sits in the top ten. There are many counts of this clonotype. Time point meaning: technical triplicate 1. V lost 3 bases, J lost 10 bases, and 3 bases lay in between. Germline lookup yields CDR1 SGHNT and CDR2 YENEEA. The CDR3 runs to 9 residues. The source is a female donor with HTLV-1-associated myelopathy (HAM/TSP). Sequencing was done on a sample of CD4+ T cells from blood. This chain connects TRBV11-3 to TRBJ1-1; no clear D gene. CDR3 nucleotide sequence: TGTGCCAGCAGCTTTATAGCTTTCTTT. It is translated as CASSFIAFF.